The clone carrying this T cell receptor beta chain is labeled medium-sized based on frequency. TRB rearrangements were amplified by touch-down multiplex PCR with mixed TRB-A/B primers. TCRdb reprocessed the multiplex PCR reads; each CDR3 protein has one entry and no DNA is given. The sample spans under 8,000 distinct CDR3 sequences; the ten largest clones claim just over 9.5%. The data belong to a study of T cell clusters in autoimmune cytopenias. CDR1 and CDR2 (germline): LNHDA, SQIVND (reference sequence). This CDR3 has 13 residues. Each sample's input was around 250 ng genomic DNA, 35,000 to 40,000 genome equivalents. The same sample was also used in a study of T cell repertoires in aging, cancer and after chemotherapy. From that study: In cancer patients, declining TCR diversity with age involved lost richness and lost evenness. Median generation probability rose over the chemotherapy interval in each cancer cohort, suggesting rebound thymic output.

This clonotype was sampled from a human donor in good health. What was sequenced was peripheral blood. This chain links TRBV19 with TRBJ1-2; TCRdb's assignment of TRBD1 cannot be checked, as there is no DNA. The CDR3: CASSATTGSGYTF. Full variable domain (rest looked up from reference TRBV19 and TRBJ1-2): DGGITQSPKYLFRKEGQNVTLSCEQNLNHDAMYWYRQDPGQGLRLIYYSQIVNDFQKGDIAEGYSVSREKKESFPLTVTSAQKNPTAFYLCASSATTGSGYTFGSGTRLTVV.